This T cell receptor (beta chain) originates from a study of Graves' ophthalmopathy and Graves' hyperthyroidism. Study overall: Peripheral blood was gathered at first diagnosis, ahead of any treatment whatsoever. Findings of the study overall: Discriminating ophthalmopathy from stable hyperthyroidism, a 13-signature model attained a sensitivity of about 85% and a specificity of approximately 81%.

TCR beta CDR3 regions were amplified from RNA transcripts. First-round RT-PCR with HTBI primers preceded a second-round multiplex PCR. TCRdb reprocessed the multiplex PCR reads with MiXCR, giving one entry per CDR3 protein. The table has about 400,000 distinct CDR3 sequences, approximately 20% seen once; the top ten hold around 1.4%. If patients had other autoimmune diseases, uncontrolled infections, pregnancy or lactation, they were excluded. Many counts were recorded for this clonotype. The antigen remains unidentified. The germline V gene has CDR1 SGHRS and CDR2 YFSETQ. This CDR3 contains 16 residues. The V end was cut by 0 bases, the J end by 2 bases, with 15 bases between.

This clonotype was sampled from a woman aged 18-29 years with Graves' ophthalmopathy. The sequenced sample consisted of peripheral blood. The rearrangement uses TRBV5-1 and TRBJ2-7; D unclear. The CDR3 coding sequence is TGCGCCAGCAGCTTGGGTACGACAAAACTGACCTACGAGCAGTACTTC. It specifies CASSLGTTKLTYEQYF.